Included here is one T cell receptor beta chain sequence, with context. Its antigen remains unknown. This record belongs to a study of cytomegalovirus exposure and HLA in healthy donors. PCR was performed using 60 Vbeta and 13 Jbeta primers. Sequencing used immunoSEQ multiplex PCR; TCRdb keeps in-frame clones, though not all of them. Of some 120,000 clones in the sample, approximately 80% are singletons; the top ten hold 2% to 3%. The CDR3 totals 16 residues. Per the germline V gene, CDR1 is GTSNPN and CDR2 is SVGIG (reference sequence). V lost 0 bases to trimming and J lost 2 bases; unmatched junction nucleotides: 6. Study-level results: Rare TCR sequences dominated, though some public TCRs recurred in many donors.

The specimen was PBMCs. This sequence joins TRBV30 and TRBJ2-5; 10 bases map to TRBD2. This TCR was sampled from a man aged 25 to 40 in good health and CMV-seronegative. The CDR3 nucleotides read TGTGCCTGGAGTGTACCGGGACTAGCGTATCAAGAGACCCAGTACTTC. Its translation is CAWSVPGLAYQETQYF.